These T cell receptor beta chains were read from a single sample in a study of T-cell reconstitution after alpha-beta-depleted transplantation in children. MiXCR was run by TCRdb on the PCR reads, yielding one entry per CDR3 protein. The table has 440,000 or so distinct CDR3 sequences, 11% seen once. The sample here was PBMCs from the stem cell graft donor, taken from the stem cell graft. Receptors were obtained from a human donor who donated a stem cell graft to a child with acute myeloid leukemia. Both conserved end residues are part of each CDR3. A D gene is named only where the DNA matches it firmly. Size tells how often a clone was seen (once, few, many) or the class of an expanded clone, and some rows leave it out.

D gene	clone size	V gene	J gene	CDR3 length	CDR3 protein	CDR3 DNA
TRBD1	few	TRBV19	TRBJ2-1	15	CASSMGQGAYNEQFF	TGTGCCAGTAGTATGGGACAGGGGGCCTACAATGAGCAGTTCTTC
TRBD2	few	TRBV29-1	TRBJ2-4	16	CSVAGMREGVGDIQYF	TGCAGCGTTGCGGGGATGCGGGAGGGCGTCGGGGACATTCAGTACTTC
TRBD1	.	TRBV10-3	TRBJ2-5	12	CASGTGQETQYF	TGTGCCTCCGGGACAGGGCAAGAGACCCAGTACTTC
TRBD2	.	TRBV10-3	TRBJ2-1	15	CAISGRTSADNEQFF	TGTGCCATCAGTGGTAGGACTAGCGCCGACAATGAGCAGTTCTTC
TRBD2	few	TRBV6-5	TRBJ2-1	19	CASSYFRTSGTSSYNEQFF	TGTGCCAGCAGTTACTTTCGGACTAGCGGGACCAGCTCCTACAATGAGCAGTTCTTC
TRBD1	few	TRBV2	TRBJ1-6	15	CARTGTATRNSPLHF	TGTGCCAGAACCGGGACAGCTACTCGAAATTCACCCCTCCACTTT
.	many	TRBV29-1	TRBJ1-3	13	CSVEFWPGNTIYF	TGCAGCGTTGAATTCTGGCCTGGAAACACCATATATTTT
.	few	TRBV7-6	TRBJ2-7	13	CASSLGFVDEQYF	TGTGCCAGCAGCTTAGGGTTTGTAGACGAGCAGTACTTC
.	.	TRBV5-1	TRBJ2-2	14	CASSPSFGTGELFF	TGCGCCAGCAGCCCTAGTTTTGGCACCGGGGAGCTGTTTTTT
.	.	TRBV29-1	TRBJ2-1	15	CSVEDLSGEDNEQFF	TGCAGCGTTGAAGATCTGTCAGGGGAGGACAATGAGCAGTTCTTC
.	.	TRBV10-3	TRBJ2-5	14	CAISEQLSPETQYF	TGTGCCATCAGTGAGCAACTCTCTCCGGAGACCCAGTACTTC
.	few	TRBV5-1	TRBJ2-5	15	CASSLAAGIQETQYF	TGCGCCAGCAGCTTGGCCGCGGGGATCCAAGAGACCCAGTACTTC
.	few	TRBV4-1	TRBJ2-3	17	CASSHPPRAGAEDTQYF	TGCGCCAGCAGCCATCCCCCCCGGGCAGGGGCAGAAGATACGCAGTATTTT
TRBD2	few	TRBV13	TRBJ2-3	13	CASTLYGGDTQYF	TGTGCCAGCACCCTATACGGGGGGGATACGCAGTATTTT
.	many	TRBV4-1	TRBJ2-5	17	CASSQDPRGAQQETQYF	TGCGCCAGCAGCCAAGATCCTCGCGGGGCCCAGCAAGAGACCCAGTACTTC
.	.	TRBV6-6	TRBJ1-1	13	CASSYSSRQEAFF	TGTGCCAGCAGTTACTCCAGTCGACAGGAAGCTTTCTTT
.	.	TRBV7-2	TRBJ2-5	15	CASSQRDTPGGTQYF	TGTGCCAGCAGCCAAAGGGACACCCCCGGAGGGACCCAGTACTTC
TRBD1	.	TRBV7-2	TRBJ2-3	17	CASSFFGQGAVTDTQYF	TGTGCCAGCAGCTTCTTCGGACAGGGGGCGGTGACAGATACGCAGTATTTT
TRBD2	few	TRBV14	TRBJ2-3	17	CASSQLGTSRNTDTQYF	TGTGCCAGCAGCCAACTCGGGACTAGCAGAAACACAGATACGCAGTATTTT
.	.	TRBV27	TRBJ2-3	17	CASSLSLGQGGTDTQYF	TGTGCCAGCAGTTTATCATTGGGGCAGGGAGGAACAGATACGCAGTATTTT
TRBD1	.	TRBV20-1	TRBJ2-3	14	CSATTGGWTDTQYF	TGCAGTGCTACGACAGGGGGATGGACAGATACGCAGTATTTT
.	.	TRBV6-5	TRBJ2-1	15	CASSYAGFPGNEQFF	TGTGCCAGCAGTTACGCGGGATTCCCCGGGAATGAGCAGTTCTTC
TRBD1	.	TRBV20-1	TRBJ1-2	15	CSARDLGGTDYGYTF	TGCAGTGCTAGAGACCTGGGCGGGACAGACTATGGCTACACCTTC
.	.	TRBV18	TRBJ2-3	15	CASSPRVSGTDTQYF	TGTGCCAGCTCACCGAGAGTCTCGGGCACAGATACGCAGTATTTT
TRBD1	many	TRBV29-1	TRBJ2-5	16	CSVARSGTGGDETQYF	TGCAGCGTGGCCCGATCCGGGACAGGGGGCGATGAGACCCAGTACTTC
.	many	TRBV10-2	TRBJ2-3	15	CASRGGAGSTDTQYF	TGCGCCAGCAGAGGAGGGGCGGGAAGCACAGATACGCAGTATTTT
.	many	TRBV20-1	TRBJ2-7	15	CSARDSPGRSYEQYF	TGCAGTGCTAGAGATTCGCCAGGGAGGTCCTACGAGCAGTACTTC
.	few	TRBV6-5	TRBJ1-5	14	CASSRLDNEGPQHF	TGTGCCAGCAGCCGCCTAGACAACGAGGGGCCCCAGCATTTT
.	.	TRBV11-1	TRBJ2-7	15	CASSSRDGEFYEQYF	TGTGCCAGCAGCTCCCGGGACGGCGAGTTTTACGAGCAGTACTTC
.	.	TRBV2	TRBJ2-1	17	CASSERLVHRSYNEQFF	TGTGCCAGCAGTGAACGACTAGTCCATCGCTCCTACAATGAGCAGTTCTTC
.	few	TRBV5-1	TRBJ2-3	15	CASSFDTRDTDTQYF	TGCGCCAGCAGCTTCGATACCCGGGACACAGATACGCAGTATTTT
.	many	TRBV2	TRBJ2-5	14	CAGSLTGTTETQYF	TGTGCCGGATCCTTGACAGGCACTACGGAGACCCAGTACTTC
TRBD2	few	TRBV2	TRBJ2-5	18	CASSLMGIGGRAGETQYF	TGTGCCAGCAGCCTTATGGGGATAGGCGGGAGGGCCGGAGAGACCCAGTACTTC
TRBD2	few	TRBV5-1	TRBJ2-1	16	CASSTLAGEGLNEQFF	TGCGCCAGCAGCACTTTAGCGGGAGAGGGGCTCAATGAGCAGTTCTTC
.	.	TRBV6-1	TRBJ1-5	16	CASSDQVVGVNQPQHF	TGTGCCAGCAGTGACCAGGTGGTAGGGGTTAATCAGCCCCAGCATTTT
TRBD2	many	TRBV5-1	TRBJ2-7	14	CASSLYGRADEQYF	TGCGCCAGCAGCTTGTATGGGAGGGCCGACGAGCAGTACTTC
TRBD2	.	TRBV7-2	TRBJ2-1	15	CASSILAGATNEQFF	TGTGCCAGCAGCATTTTAGCGGGAGCCACCAATGAGCAGTTCTTC
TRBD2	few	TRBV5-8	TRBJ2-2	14	CASSPGLVPGELFF	TGTGCCAGCAGCCCGGGACTAGTACCCGGGGAGCTGTTTTTT
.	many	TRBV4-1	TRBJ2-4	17	CASSQEVLGAAKNIQYF	TGCGCCAGCAGCCAAGAGGTATTAGGGGCGGCCAAAAACATTCAGTACTTC
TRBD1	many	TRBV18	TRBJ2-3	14	CASSSGQIRDTQYF	TGTGCCAGCTCGTCGGGACAGATCCGGGATACGCAGTATTTT
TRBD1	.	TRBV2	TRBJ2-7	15	CASRGDSFLSYEQYF	TGTGCCAGCAGGGGGGACAGCTTTCTCTCCTACGAGCAGTACTTC
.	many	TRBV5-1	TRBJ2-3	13	CASSLGSTDTQYF	TGTGCCAGCAGCTTGGGAAGCACAGATACGCAGTATTTT
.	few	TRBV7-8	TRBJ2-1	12	CASGALGDEQFF	TGTGCCAGCGGGGCTTTGGGCGATGAGCAGTTCTTC
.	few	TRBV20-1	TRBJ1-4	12	CSARDTEEKLFF	TGCAGTGCTAGAGACACGGAGGAAAAACTGTTTTTT
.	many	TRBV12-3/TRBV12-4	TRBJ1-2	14	CASSALRAGVGYTF	TGTGCCAGCAGTGCCCTGAGAGCTGGAGTTGGCTACACCTTC